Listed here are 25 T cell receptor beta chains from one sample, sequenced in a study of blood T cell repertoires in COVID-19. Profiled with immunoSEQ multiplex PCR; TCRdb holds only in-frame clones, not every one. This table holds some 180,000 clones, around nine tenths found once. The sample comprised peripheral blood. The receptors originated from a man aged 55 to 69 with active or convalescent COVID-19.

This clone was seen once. CDR3 DNA sequence: TGCGCCAGCAGCTTTGACAGTAACACTGAAGCTTTCTTT. Protein: CASSFDSNTEAFF. The chain combines TRBV5-1 with TRBJ1-1; perhaps TRBD1 as D (5 bases). Germline CDR1 reads SGHRS; CDR2 reads YFSETQ. V was clipped by 2 bases and J by 2 bases, with 7 bases between them. This CDR3 region has 13 residues.

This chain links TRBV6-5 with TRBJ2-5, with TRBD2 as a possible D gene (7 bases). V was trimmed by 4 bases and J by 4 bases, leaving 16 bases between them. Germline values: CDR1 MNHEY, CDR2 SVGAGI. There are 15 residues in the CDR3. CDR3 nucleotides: TGTGCCAGCAGTTCTGGGTTTGGGGGGGCAGAGACCCAGTACTTC. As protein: CASSSGFGGAETQYF.

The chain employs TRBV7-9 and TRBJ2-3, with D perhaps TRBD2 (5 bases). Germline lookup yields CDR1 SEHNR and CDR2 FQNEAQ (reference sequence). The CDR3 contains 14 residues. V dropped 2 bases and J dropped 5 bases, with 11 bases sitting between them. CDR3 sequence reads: CASSLSEGIDTQYF. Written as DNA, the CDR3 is TGTGCCAGCAGCTTATCAGAGGGAATAGATACGCAGTATTTT.

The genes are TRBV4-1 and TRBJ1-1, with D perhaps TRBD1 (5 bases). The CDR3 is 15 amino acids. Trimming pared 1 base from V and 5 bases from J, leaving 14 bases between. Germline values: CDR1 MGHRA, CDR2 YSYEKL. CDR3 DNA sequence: TGCGCCAGCAGCCAAGGTTTAGCAGGGAGGACTGAAGCTTTCTTT. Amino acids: CASSQGLAGRTEAFF.

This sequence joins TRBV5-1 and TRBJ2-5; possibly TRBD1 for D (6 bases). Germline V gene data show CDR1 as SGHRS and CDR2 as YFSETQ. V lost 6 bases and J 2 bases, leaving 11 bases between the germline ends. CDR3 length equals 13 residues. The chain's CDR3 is CASMGAVQETQYF. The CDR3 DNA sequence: TGCGCCAGCATGGGGGCGGTACAAGAGACCCAGTACTTC. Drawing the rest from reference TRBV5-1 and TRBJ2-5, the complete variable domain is KAGVTQTPRYLIKTRGQQVTLSCSPISGHRSVSWYQQTPGQGLQFLFEYFSETQRNKGNFPGRFSGRQFSNSRSEMNVSTLELGDSALYLCASMGAVQETQYFGPGTRLLVL.

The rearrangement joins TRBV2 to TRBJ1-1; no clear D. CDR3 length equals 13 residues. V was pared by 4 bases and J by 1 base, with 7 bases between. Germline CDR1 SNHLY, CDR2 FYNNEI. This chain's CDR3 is CASSAQPNTEAFF. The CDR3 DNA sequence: TGTGCCAGCAGTGCACAACCGAACACTGAAGCTTTCTTT.

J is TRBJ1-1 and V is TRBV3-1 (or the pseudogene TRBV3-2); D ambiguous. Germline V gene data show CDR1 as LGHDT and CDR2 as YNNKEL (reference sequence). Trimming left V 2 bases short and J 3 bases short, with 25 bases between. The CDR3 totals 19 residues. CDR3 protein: CASSQWETSRRRRYTEAFF. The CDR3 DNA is TGTGCCAGCAGCCAATGGGAAACAAGCAGGCGTAGGAGGTACACTGAAGCTTTCTTT.

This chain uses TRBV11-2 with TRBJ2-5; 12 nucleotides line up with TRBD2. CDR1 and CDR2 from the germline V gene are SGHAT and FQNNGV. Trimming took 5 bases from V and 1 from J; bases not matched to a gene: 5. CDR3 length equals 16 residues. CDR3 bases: TGTGCCAGCAGCCCGACTAGCGGGGGCCTCCAAGAGACCCAGTACTTC. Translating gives CASSPTSGGLQETQYF.

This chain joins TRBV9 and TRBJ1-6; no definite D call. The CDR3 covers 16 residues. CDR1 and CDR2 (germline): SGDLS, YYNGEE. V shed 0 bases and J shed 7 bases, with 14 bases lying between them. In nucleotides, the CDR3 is TGTGCCAGCAGCGTAGGGTCAGGCTCTTCCAATTCACCCCTCCACTTT. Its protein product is CASSVGSGSSNSPLHF.

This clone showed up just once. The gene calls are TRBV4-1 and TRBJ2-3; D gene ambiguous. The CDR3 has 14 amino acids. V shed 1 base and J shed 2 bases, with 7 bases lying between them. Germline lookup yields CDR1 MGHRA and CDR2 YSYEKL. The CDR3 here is CASSQVVYTDTQYF. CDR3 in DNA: TGCGCCAGCAGCCAAGTGGTCTACACAGATACGCAGTATTTT.

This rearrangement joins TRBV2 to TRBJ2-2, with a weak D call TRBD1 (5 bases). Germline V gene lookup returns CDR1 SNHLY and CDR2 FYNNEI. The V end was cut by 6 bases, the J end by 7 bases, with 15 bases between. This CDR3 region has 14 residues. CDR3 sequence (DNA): TGTGCCAGCAGGGGGAATTTAGGGGTCGGGGAGCTGTTTTTT. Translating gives CASRGNLGVGELFF.

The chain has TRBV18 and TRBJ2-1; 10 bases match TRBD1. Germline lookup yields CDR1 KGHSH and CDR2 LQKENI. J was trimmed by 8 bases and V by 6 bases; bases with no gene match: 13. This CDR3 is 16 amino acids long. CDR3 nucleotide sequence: TGTGCCAGCTCCCGCAAGGGACAGGGGACAGGGGATGAGCAGTTCTTC. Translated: CASSRKGQGTGDEQFF.

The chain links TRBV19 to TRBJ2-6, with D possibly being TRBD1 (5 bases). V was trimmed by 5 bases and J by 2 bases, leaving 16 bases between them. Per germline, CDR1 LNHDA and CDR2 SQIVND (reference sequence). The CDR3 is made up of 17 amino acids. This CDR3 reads CASSSSFRAAGANVLTF. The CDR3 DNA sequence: TGTGCCAGTAGTTCCTCCTTCAGGGCGGCTGGGGCCAACGTCCTGACTTTC.

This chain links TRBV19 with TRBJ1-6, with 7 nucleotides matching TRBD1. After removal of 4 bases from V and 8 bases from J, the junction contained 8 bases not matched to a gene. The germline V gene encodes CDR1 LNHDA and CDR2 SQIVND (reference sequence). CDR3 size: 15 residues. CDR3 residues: CASSNRGRGDSPLHF. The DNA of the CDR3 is TGTGCCAGTAGTAACCGGGGCAGGGGGGATTCACCCCTCCACTTT. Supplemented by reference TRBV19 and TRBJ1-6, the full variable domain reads DGGITQSPKYLFRKEGQNVTLSCEQNLNHDAMYWYRQDPGQGLRLIYYSQIVNDFQKGDIAEGYSVSREKKESFPLTVTSAQKNPTAFYLCASSNRGRGDSPLHFGNGTRLTVT.

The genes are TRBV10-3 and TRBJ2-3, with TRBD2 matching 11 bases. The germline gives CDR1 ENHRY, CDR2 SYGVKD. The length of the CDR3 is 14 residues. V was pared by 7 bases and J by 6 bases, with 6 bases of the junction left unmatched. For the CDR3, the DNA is TGTGCCATCAATAGCGGGGGGGTGTATGATACGCAGTATTTT. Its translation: CAINSGGVYDTQYF.

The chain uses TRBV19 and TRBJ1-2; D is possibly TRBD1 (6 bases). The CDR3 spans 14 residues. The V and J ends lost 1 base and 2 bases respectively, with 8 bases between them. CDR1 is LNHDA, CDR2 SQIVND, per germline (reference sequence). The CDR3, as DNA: TGTGCCAGTAGTATAGGGACAGTAAACTATGGCTACACCTTC. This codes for CASSIGTVNYGYTF. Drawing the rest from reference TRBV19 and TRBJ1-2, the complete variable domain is DGGITQSPKYLFRKEGQNVTLSCEQNLNHDAMYWYRQDPGQGLRLIYYSQIVNDFQKGDIAEGYSVSREKKESFPLTVTSAQKNPTAFYLCASSIGTVNYGYTFGSGTRLTVV.

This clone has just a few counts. The CDR3 nucleotides read TGTGCCAGCAGCTACCGTCGACTAGCGGGGGGGCGGACAGATACGCAGTATTTT. The encoded protein is CASSYRRLAGGRTDTQYF. V and J are TRBV7-2 and TRBJ2-3; 14 nucleotides agree with TRBD2. With V trimmed by 4 bases and J by 3 bases, 9 bases remained unmatched. This CDR3 spans 18 amino acids. CDR1 SGHTA and CDR2 FQGNSA come from the germline V gene.

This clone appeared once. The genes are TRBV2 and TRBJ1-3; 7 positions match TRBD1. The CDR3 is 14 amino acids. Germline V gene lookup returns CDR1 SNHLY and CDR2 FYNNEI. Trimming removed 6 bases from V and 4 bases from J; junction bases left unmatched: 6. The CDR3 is CASSPQGGGNTIYF. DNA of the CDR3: TGTGCCAGCAGCCCCCAGGGGGGAGGAAACACCATATATTTT. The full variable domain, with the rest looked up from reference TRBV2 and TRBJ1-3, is EPEVTQTPSHQVTQMGQEVILRCVPISNHLYFYWYRQILGQKVEFLVSFYNNEISEKSEIFDDQFSVERPDGSNFTLKIRSTKLEDSAMYFCASSPQGGGNTIYFGEGSWLTVV.

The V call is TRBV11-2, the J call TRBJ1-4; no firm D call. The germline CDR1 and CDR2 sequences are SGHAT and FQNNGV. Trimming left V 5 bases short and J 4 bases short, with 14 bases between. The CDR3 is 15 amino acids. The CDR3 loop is CASSPRVANNEKLFF. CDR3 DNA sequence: TGTGCCAGCAGCCCCCGGGTTGCGAATAATGAAAAACTGTTTTTT.

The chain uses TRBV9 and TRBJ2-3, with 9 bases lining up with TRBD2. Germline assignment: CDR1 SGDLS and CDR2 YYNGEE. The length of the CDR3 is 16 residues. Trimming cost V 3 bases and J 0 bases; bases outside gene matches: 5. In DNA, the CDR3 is TGTGCCAGCAGCGCCCTAGCGGGGAGAAGCACAGATACGCAGTATTTT. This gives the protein CASSALAGRSTDTQYF.

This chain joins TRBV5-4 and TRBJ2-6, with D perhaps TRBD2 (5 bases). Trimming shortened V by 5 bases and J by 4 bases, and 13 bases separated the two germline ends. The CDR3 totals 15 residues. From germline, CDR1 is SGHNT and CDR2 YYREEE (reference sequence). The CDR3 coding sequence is TGTGCCAGCAGATCAGCCGGGAACGGGGCCAACGTCCTGACTTTC. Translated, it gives CASRSAGNGANVLTF. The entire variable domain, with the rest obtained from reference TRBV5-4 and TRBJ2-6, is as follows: ETGVTQSPTHLIKTRGQQVTLRCSSQSGHNTVSWYQQALGQGPQFIFQYYREEENGRGNFPPRFSGLQFPNYSSELNVNALELDDSALYLCASRSAGNGANVLTFGAGSRLTVL.

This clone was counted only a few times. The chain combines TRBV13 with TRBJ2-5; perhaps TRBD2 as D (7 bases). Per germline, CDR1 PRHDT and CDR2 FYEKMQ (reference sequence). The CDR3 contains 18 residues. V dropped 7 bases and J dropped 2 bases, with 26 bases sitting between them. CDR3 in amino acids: CASTRGAETGRVQETQYF. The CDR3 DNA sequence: TGTGCCAGCACCAGGGGAGCCGAAACAGGGAGGGTGCAAGAGACCCAGTACTTC.

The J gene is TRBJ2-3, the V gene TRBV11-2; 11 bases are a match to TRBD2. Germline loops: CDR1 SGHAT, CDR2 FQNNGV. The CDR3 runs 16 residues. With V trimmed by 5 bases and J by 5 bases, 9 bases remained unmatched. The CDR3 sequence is CASSRSGGAREDTQYF. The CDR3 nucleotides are TGTGCCAGCAGCCGTAGCGGGGGGGCTAGGGAAGATACGCAGTATTTT. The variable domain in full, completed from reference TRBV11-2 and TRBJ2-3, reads EAGVAQSPRYKIIEKRQSVAFWCNPISGHATLYWYQQILGQGPKLLIQFQNNGVVDDSQLPKDRFSAERLKGVDSTLKIQPAKLEDSAVYLCASSRSGGAREDTQYFGPGTRLTVL.

CDR3 sequence reads: CAITPTGGVYYGYTF. The CDR3 region has the DNA TGTGCCATCACACCGACAGGGGGTGTCTACTATGGCTACACCTTC. The chain carries TRBV10-3 and TRBJ1-2, with 9 positions matching TRBD1. V lost 7 bases, J lost 3 bases, and 9 bases stayed unmatched. Per the germline V gene, CDR1 is ENHRY and CDR2 is SYGVKD. This CDR3 has 15 residues.

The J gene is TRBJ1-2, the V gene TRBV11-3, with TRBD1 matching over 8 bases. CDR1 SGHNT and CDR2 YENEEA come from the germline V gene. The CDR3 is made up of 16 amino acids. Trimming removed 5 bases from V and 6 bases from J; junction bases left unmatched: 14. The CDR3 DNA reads TGTGCCAGCAGCCCCTTCTTGAAGGACAGGGTTGATGGCTACACCTTC. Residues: CASSPFLKDRVDGYTF.